These 2 T cell receptor beta chains were sequenced from one sample in a study of T cell responses to AZD1222 COVID-19 vaccine. Some clones are missing from TCRdb's copy, which holds only in-frame ones; the method was immunoSEQ multiplex PCR. In the table there are roughly 180,000 clones, 85% to 95% of which are singletons. The source was peripheral blood, collected on day 0 of AZD1222 vaccination. These receptors originate from an adult in good health.

The V and J genes are TRBV11-2 and TRBJ1-1; D is ambiguous. Germline CDR1 SGHAT, CDR2 FQNNGV. This CDR3 has 11 residues. V was clipped by 3 bases and J by 10 bases, with 9 bases between them. In DNA form, the CDR3 reads TGTGCCAGCAGCTTTGGTCATGGAGCTTTCTTT. This gives the protein CASSFGHGAFF.

This rearrangement joins TRBV10-3 to TRBJ2-2; TRBD1 agrees at 8 bases. Per the germline V gene, CDR1 is ENHRY and CDR2 is SYGVKD. The CDR3 consists of 15 residues. V shed 6 bases, J shed 0 bases, and the junction held 3 bases outside the gene matches. The CDR3 sequence: CAIRRDRSNTGELFF. As DNA, the CDR3 is TGTGCCATCAGGAGGGACAGGTCGAACACCGGGGAGCTGTTTTTT.